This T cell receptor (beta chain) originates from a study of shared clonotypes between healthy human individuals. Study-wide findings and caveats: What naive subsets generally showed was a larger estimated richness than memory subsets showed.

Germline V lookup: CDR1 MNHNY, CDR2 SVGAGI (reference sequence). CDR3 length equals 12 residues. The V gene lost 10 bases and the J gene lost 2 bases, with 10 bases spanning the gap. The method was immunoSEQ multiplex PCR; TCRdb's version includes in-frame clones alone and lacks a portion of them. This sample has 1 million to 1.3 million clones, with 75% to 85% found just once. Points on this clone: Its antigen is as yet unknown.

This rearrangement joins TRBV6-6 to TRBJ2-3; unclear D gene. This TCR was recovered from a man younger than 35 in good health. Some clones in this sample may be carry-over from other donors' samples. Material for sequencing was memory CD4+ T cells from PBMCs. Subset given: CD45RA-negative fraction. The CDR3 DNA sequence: TGTGCCATTGGCGGCCCCACAGATACGCAGTATTTT. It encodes CAIGGPTDTQYF.